One sample yielded the 7 T cell receptor beta chains listed below, sequenced in a study of T-cell memory formation after mild COVID-19. One entry per CDR3 protein, called by TCRdb with MiXCR from the 5' RACE reads. Here the sample spans around 340,000 distinct CDR3 sequences, 13% being singletons. What was sequenced was PBMCs or a T cell subset sorted from them (not recorded which). The source is a man aged 18 to 35 who had mild COVID-19 (a few samples of this study predate the infection). Cell type and time point are not known.

The J gene is TRBJ2-1, the V gene TRBV7-3, with a possible D match to TRBD1 (6 bases). This CDR3 spans 14 amino acids. The V and J ends lost 2 bases and 8 bases respectively, with 13 bases between them. Per the germline V gene, CDR1 is SGHTA and CDR2 is FQGTGA. CDR3: CASSLEGGRDEQFF. CDR3 in DNA: TGTGCCAGCAGCTTAGAAGGGGGTCGGGATGAGCAGTTCTTC.

This chain joins TRBV12-3 or TRBV12-4 and TRBJ2-5; D gene ambiguous. This CDR3 spans 12 amino acids. V lost 5 bases to trimming and J lost 5 bases, with 9 bases between them. Here the CDR3 DNA reads TGTGCCAGCAGTCGGCGGCGGGAGACCCAGTACTTC. Residues: CASSRRRETQYF.

The gene calls are TRBV5-5 and TRBJ1-3; no firm D call. Per the germline V gene, CDR1 is SGHKS and CDR2 is YYEKEE (reference sequence). The CDR3 is 13 residues long. V lost 1 base and J 5 bases, leaving 7 bases between the germline ends. The CDR3 region is CASSLSARNTIYF. CDR3 DNA sequence: TGTGCCAGCAGCTTGTCGGCGAGAAACACCATATATTTT.

The V call is TRBV7-9, the J call TRBJ2-1, with 7 bases lining up with TRBD2. Germline V gives CDR1 SEHNR, CDR2 FQNEAQ (reference sequence). V lost 2 bases to trimming and J lost 8 bases; unmatched junction nucleotides: 3. The CDR3 contains 13 residues. The CDR3 reads CASSLSGRDEQFF. The CDR3 DNA is TGTGCCAGCAGCTTATCGGGGAGGGATGAGCAGTTCTTC.

V and J are TRBV6-6 and TRBJ1-5; 7 bases match TRBD1. V dropped 7 bases and J dropped 4; count of bases not matched to a gene: 4. Germline V gene sequence: CDR1 MNHNY, CDR2 SVGAGI (reference sequence). There are 13 residues in the CDR3. Here the CDR3 DNA reads TGTGCCAGCACCTCGACAGGGAATCAGCCCCAGCATTTT. This sequence encodes CASTSTGNQPQHF.

The chain carries TRBV7-2 and TRBJ1-2; tentative D call: TRBD1 (5 bases). CDR1 and CDR2 from the germline V gene are SGHTA and FQGNSA. The germline V and J ends were trimmed by 7 bases and 8 bases, with 14 bases remaining between them. The CDR3 consists of 12 residues. CDR3 in amino acids: CASTRDGAGYTF. DNA of the CDR3: TGTGCCAGCACCAGGGACGGGGCGGGCTACACCTTC.

J is TRBJ1-1 and V is TRBV2, with D unclear. With 2 bases removed from V and 6 bases from J, the gap between germline ends came to 4 bases. The CDR3 loop spans 11 amino acids. Germline loops: CDR1 SNHLY, CDR2 FYNNEI. The DNA of the CDR3 is TGTGCCAGCAGTGAATCGCCTGAAGCTTTCTTT. Translated: CASSESPEAFF.